This is a list of T cell receptor beta chains from one sample in a study of CD8+ T cells in alopecia areata. The method was immunoSEQ multiplex PCR; TCRdb's version includes in-frame clones alone and lacks a portion of them. Of about 190,000 clones detected, over 60% appear once; the ten largest clones hold more than 3.5%. The material was CD4+ T cells sorted from blood, obtained at week 4, from a patient treated with tofacitinib. The receptor set was obtained from a human donor with alopecia areata. Both conserved end residues are part of each CDR3. Fields, in order: clone size, J gene, D gene, V gene, CDR3 protein, CDR3 DNA. The D gene is left open where the match is weak. Not every row has a clone size; where given, it reads once, few, many or a size class.

clone_size: -; j_call: TRBJ2-5; d_call: TRBD1; v_call: TRBV29-1; cdr3_aa: CSVRQGASETQYF; cdr3_nt: TGCAGCGTGCGGCAGGGGGCTTCAGAGACCCAGTACTTC
clone_size: once; j_call: TRBJ2-2; d_call: TRBD1; v_call: TRBV29-1; cdr3_aa: CSVRPGQPNTGELFF; cdr3_nt: TGCAGCGTTCGACCGGGACAGCCGAACACCGGGGAGCTGTTTTTT
clone_size: -; j_call: TRBJ2-1; d_call: TRBD1; v_call: TRBV5-1; cdr3_aa: CASAPGQGADRQFF; cdr3_nt: TGCGCCAGCGCCCCGGGACAGGGGGCAGATCGGCAGTTCTTC
clone_size: -; j_call: TRBJ2-5; d_call: TRBD1; v_call: TRBV7-9; cdr3_aa: CASSGGQGFRAETQYF; cdr3_nt: TGTGCCAGCAGCGGAGGACAGGGCTTCAGAGCAGAGACCCAGTACTTC
clone_size: -; j_call: TRBJ1-2; d_call: -; v_call: TRBV6-5; cdr3_aa: CASSFIGKSGYTF; cdr3_nt: TGTGCCAGCAGTTTCATAGGGAAGAGTGGCTACACCTTC
clone_size: -; j_call: TRBJ2-7; d_call: TRBD1; v_call: TRBV29-1; cdr3_aa: CSVGPDRGPYEQYF; cdr3_nt: TGCAGCGTTGGGCCGGACAGGGGGCCCTACGAGCAGTACTTC
clone_size: -; j_call: TRBJ2-3; d_call: TRBD2; v_call: TRBV27; cdr3_aa: CASSLVGLAGGTDTQYF; cdr3_nt: TGTGCCAGCAGTTTAGTCGGACTAGCGGGGGGAACAGATACGCAGTATTTT
clone_size: -; j_call: TRBJ1-2; d_call: -; v_call: TRBV6-6; cdr3_aa: CASSSSPFGSNYGYTF; cdr3_nt: TGTGCCAGCAGTTCCTCGCCCTTTGGCAGCAACTATGGCTACACCTTC
clone_size: -; j_call: TRBJ2-5; d_call: -; v_call: TRBV7-2; cdr3_aa: CASSLGGRETQYF; cdr3_nt: TGTGCCAGCAGCTTAGGGGGGAGGGAGACCCAGTACTTC
clone_size: -; j_call: TRBJ2-7; d_call: -; v_call: TRBV10-3; cdr3_aa: CAISETGGWNEQYF; cdr3_nt: TGTGCCATCAGTGAAACAGGCGGATGGAACGAGCAGTACTTC
clone_size: -; j_call: TRBJ2-1; d_call: TRBD2; v_call: TRBV2; cdr3_aa: CASTGSGGAYNEQFF; cdr3_nt: TGTGCCAGCACGGGGAGCGGGGGGGCCTACAATGAGCAGTTCTTC
clone_size: -; j_call: TRBJ1-6; d_call: TRBD1; v_call: TRBV4-1; cdr3_aa: CASSPGTVEPPLHF; cdr3_nt: TGTGCCAGCAGCCCCGGGACAGTGGAGCCACCCCTCCACTTT
clone_size: few; j_call: TRBJ1-1; d_call: -; v_call: TRBV4-3; cdr3_aa: CASSQEPVATQNTEAFF; cdr3_nt: TGCGCCAGCAGCCAAGAACCAGTTGCGACGCAGAACACTGAAGCTTTCTTT
clone_size: once; j_call: TRBJ2-1; d_call: -; v_call: TRBV11-3; cdr3_aa: CASSRVPGFRADNEQFF; cdr3_nt: TGTGCCAGCAGCAGAGTTCCCGGGTTTCGGGCGGACAATGAGCAGTTCTTC
clone_size: -; j_call: TRBJ1-1; d_call: -; v_call: TRBV5-1; cdr3_aa: CASSLGAEVVEAFF; cdr3_nt: TGCGCCAGCAGCTTGGGGGCGGAGGTGGTTGAAGCTTTCTTT
clone_size: -; j_call: TRBJ2-5; d_call: -; v_call: TRBV18; cdr3_aa: CASSPTVMRETQYF; cdr3_nt: TGTGCCAGCTCACCAACGGTTATGCGAGAGACCCAGTACTTC
clone_size: few; j_call: TRBJ2-6; d_call: -; v_call: TRBV2; cdr3_aa: CASSLDSFSGANVLTF; cdr3_nt: TGTGCCAGCAGTCTCGACAGTTTCTCTGGGGCCAACGTCCTGACTTTC
clone_size: few; j_call: TRBJ2-1; d_call: -; v_call: TRBV5-6; cdr3_aa: CASRGTTGPSRYDEQFF; cdr3_nt: TGTGCCAGCAGGGGGACGACGGGCCCGAGTCGGTACGATGAGCAGTTCTTC
clone_size: once; j_call: TRBJ1-2; d_call: TRBD1; v_call: TRBV30; cdr3_aa: CASQGGNGYTF; cdr3_nt: TGTGCCTCTCAGGGGGGTAATGGCTACACCTTC
clone_size: -; j_call: TRBJ1-3; d_call: TRBD1; v_call: TRBV25-1; cdr3_aa: CASSGTGEGTIYF; cdr3_nt: TGTGCCAGCAGTGGGACAGGGGAGGGCACCATATATTTT
clone_size: -; j_call: TRBJ2-7; d_call: TRBD2; v_call: TRBV18; cdr3_aa: CASSPPWEGYEQYF; cdr3_nt: TGTGCCAGCTCACCACCCTGGGAGGGTTACGAGCAGTACTTC
clone_size: once; j_call: TRBJ2-3; d_call: -; v_call: TRBV5-1; cdr3_aa: CASSSLTSTDTQYF; cdr3_nt: TGCGCCAGCAGCTCCTTGACTAGCACAGATACGCAGTATTTT
clone_size: few; j_call: TRBJ1-4; d_call: -; v_call: TRBV5-5; cdr3_aa: CASSSAGWNEKLFF; cdr3_nt: TGTGCCAGCAGCTCGGCGGGATGGAATGAAAAACTGTTTTTT
clone_size: -; j_call: TRBJ2-5; d_call: TRBD1; v_call: TRBV6-5; cdr3_aa: CASSGTGGETQYF; cdr3_nt: TGTGCCAGCAGTGGGACAGGGGGCGAGACCCAGTACTTC
clone_size: -; j_call: TRBJ2-5; d_call: -; v_call: TRBV4-2; cdr3_aa: CASSQEYSQETQYF; cdr3_nt: TGTGCCAGCAGCCAAGAGTACAGCCAAGAGACCCAGTACTTC
clone_size: -; j_call: TRBJ2-7; d_call: -; v_call: TRBV21-1; cdr3_aa: CATSAVSYEQYF; cdr3_nt: TGTGCCACCTCAGCGGTCTCCTACGAGCAGTACTTC
clone_size: few; j_call: TRBJ1-2; d_call: TRBD1; v_call: TRBV19; cdr3_aa: CASSLQGNGYTF; cdr3_nt: TGTGCCAGTAGTTTACAGGGGAATGGCTACACCTTC
clone_size: -; j_call: TRBJ2-3; d_call: -; v_call: TRBV7-9; cdr3_aa: CASRSGGADTQYF; cdr3_nt: TGTGCCAGCCGGTCCGGGGGAGCAGATACGCAGTATTTT
clone_size: -; j_call: TRBJ1-5; d_call: -; v_call: TRBV9; cdr3_aa: CASSVLRGPAAPHRGQPQHF; cdr3_nt: TGTGCCAGCAGCGTACTGCGGGGTCCCGCGGCCCCCCACCGAGGGCAGCCCCAGCATTTT
clone_size: -; j_call: TRBJ1-6; d_call: -; v_call: TRBV15; cdr3_aa: CATSAQPTGSSPLHF; cdr3_nt: TGTGCCACCAGCGCCCAACCCACAGGGAGTTCACCCCTCCACTTT
clone_size: -; j_call: TRBJ2-7; d_call: -; v_call: TRBV30; cdr3_aa: CAWSDPRVPLWYEQYF; cdr3_nt: TGTGCCTGGAGTGACCCACGTGTCCCTCTTTGGTACGAGCAGTACTTC
clone_size: -; j_call: TRBJ1-5; d_call: -; v_call: TRBV4-2; cdr3_aa: CASSQDAGLNQPQHF; cdr3_nt: TGTGCCAGCAGTCAAGATGCAGGGCTCAATCAGCCCCAGCATTTT
clone_size: few; j_call: TRBJ1-1; d_call: TRBD1; v_call: TRBV9; cdr3_aa: CASSSRSGGGTEAFF; cdr3_nt: TGTGCCAGCAGCTCCCGTTCAGGGGGGGGGACTGAAGCTTTCTTT
clone_size: -; j_call: TRBJ1-6; d_call: -; v_call: TRBV6-5; cdr3_aa: CASTIRVGGSPLHF; cdr3_nt: TGTGCCAGCACTATCAGGGTGGGAGGTTCACCCCTCCACTTT
clone_size: few; j_call: TRBJ2-7; d_call: -; v_call: TRBV7-2; cdr3_aa: CASSFENSGFYEQYF; cdr3_nt: TGTGCCAGCAGCTTCGAGAATAGCGGCTTCTACGAGCAGTACTTC
clone_size: -; j_call: TRBJ2-1; d_call: TRBD1; v_call: TRBV30; cdr3_aa: CAWSTGQRYNEQFF; cdr3_nt: TGTGCCTGGAGCACGGGACAGCGTTACAATGAGCAGTTCTTC
clone_size: -; j_call: TRBJ2-3; d_call: TRBD2; v_call: TRBV19; cdr3_aa: CASSSGGRTDTQYF; cdr3_nt: TGTGCCAGTAGTAGCGGGGGACGCACAGATACGCAGTATTTT
clone_size: -; j_call: TRBJ1-2; d_call: -; v_call: TRBV30; cdr3_aa: CAWRGSWGYTF; cdr3_nt: TGTGCCTGGAGAGGAAGCTGGGGCTACACCTTC
clone_size: -; j_call: TRBJ1-1; d_call: -; v_call: TRBV5-1; cdr3_aa: CASSWQESNTEAFF; cdr3_nt: TGCGCCAGCAGCTGGCAGGAATCTAACACTGAAGCTTTCTTT
clone_size: -; j_call: TRBJ2-5; d_call: TRBD2; v_call: TRBV5-1; cdr3_aa: CASSLFPSGGEETQYF; cdr3_nt: TGCGCCAGCAGCTTGTTTCCTAGCGGGGGCGAAGAGACCCAGTACTTC
clone_size: -; j_call: TRBJ1-1; d_call: -; v_call: TRBV19; cdr3_aa: CASSIDADEAFF; cdr3_nt: TGTGCCAGTAGTATAGACGCTGATGAAGCTTTCTTT
clone_size: few; j_call: TRBJ2-7; d_call: -; v_call: TRBV11-2; cdr3_aa: CASSRIDWGEQYF; cdr3_nt: TGTGCCAGCAGTCGCATCGACTGGGGGGAGCAGTACTTC